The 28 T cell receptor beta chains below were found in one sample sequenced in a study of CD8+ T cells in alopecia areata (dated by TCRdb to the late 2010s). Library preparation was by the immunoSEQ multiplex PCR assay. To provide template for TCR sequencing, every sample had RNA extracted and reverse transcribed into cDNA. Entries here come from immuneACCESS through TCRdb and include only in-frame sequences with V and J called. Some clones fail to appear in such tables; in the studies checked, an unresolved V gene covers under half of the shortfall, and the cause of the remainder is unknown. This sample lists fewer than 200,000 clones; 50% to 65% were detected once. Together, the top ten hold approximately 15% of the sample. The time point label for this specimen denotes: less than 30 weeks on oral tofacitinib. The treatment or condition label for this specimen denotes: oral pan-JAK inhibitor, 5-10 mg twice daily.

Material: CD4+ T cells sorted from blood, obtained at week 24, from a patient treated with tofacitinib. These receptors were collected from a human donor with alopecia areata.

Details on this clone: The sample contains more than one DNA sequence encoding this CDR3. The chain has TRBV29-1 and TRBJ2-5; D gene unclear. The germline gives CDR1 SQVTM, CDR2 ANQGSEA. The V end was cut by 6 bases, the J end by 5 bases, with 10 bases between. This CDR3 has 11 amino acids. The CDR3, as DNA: TGCAGCGTAGAGGTGGGGGAGACCCAGTACTTC. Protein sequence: CSVEVGETQYF.

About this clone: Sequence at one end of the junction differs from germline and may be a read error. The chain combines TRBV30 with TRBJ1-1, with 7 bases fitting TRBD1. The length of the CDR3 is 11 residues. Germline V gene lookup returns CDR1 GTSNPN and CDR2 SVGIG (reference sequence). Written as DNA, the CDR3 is TGTGCCTGGAGTGTACTGGACAGGCAAGAGTTT. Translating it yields CAWSVLDRQEF.

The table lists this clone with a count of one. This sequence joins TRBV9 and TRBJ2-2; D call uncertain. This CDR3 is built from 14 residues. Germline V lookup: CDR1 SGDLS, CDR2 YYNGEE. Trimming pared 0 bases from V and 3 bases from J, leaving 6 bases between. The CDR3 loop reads CASSVEAYTGELFF. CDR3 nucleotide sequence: TGTGCCAGCAGCGTAGAGGCCTACACCGGGGAGCTGTTTTTT.

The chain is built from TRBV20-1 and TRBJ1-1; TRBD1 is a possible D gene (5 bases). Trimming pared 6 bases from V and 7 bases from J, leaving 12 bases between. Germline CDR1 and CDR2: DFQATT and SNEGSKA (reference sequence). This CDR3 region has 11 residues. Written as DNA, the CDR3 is TGCAGTGCCGAGTGGGGGGATGAAGCTTTCTTT. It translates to CSAEWGDEAFF.

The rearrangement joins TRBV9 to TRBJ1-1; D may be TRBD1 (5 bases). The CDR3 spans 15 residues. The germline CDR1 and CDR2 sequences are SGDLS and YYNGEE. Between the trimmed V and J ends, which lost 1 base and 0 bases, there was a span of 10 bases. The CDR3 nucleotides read TGTGCCAGCAGCGTATCGACAGATATGAACACTGAAGCTTTCTTT. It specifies CASSVSTDMNTEAFF.

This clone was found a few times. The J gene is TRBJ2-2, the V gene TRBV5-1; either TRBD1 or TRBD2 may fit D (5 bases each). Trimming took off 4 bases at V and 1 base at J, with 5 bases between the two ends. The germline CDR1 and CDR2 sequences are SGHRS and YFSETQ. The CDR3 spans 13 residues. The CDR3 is CASSGGNTGELFF. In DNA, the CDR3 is TGCGCCAGCAGCGGGGGGAACACCGGGGAGCTGTTTTTT.

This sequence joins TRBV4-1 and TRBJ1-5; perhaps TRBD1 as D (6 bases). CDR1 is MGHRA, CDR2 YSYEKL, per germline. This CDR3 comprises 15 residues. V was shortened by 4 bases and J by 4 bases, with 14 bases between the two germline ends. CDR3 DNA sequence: TGCGCCAGCAGCCTCTCTGGGGGCCCGAATCAGCCCCAGCATTTT. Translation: CASSLSGGPNQPQHF.

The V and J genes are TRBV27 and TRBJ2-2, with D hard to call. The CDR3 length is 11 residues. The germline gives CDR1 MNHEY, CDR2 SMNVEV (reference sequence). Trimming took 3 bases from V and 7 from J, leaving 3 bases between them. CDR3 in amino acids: CASSFYGELFF. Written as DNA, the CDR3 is TGTGCCAGCAGTTTCTACGGGGAGCTGTTTTTT.

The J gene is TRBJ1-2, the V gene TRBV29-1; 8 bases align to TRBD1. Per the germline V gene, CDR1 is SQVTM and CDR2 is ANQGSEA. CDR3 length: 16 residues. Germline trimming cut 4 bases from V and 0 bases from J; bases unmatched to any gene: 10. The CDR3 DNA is TGCAGCGTTGGACAGACAGGGGCAAAATCTAACTATGGCTACACCTTC. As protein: CSVGQTGAKSNYGYTF.

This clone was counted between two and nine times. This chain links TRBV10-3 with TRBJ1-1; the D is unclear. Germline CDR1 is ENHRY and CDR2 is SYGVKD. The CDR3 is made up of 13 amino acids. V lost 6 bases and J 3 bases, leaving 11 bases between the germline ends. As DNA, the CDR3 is TGTGCCATCAGAAGCATCGGGGACACTGAAGCTTTCTTT. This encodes CAIRSIGDTEAFF.

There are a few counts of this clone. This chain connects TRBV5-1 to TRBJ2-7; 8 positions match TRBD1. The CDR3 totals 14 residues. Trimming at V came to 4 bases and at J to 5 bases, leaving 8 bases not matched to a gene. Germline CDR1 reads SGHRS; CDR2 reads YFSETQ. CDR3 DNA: TGCGCCAGCAGCCGACAGGACAGGGTTGACGAGCAGTACTTC. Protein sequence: CASSRQDRVDEQYF.

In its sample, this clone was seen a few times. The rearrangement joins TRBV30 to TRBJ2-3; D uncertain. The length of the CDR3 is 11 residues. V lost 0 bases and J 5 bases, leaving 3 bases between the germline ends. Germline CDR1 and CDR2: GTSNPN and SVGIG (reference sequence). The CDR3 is CAWSVVDTQYF. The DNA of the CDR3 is TGTGCCTGGAGTGTGGTAGATACGCAGTATTTT.

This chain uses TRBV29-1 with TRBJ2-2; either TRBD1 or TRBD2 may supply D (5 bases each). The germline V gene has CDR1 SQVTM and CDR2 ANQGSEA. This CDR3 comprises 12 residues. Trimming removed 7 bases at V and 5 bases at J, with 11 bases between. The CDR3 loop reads CSAERGTGELFF. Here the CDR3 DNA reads TGCAGCGCTGAGAGGGGTACCGGGGAGCTGTTTTTT.

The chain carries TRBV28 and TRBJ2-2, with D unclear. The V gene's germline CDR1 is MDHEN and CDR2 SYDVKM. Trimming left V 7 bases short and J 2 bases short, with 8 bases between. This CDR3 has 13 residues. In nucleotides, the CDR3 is TGTGCCAGCACCGAGGTCAACACCGGGGAGCTGTTTTTT. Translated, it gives CASTEVNTGELFF.

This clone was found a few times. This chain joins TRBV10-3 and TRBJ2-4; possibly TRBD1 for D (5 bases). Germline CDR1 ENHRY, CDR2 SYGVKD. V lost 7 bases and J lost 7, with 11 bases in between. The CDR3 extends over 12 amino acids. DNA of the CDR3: TGTGCCATCATGGGGCCTCTGAACATTCAGTACTTC. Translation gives CAIMGPLNIQYF.

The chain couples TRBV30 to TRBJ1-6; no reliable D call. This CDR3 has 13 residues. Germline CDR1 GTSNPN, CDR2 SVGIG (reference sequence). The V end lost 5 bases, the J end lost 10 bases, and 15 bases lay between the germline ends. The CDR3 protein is CAWDGMVGSPLHF. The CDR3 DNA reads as TGTGCCTGGGATGGGATGGTTGGGTCACCCCTCCACTTT.

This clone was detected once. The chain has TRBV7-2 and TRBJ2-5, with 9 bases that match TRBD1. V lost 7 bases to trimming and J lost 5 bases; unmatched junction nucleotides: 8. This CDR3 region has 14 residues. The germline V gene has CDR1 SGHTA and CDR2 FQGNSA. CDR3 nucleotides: TGTGCCAGCAAAATTACAGGGGGCAGTGAGACCCAGTACTTC. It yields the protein CASKITGGSETQYF.

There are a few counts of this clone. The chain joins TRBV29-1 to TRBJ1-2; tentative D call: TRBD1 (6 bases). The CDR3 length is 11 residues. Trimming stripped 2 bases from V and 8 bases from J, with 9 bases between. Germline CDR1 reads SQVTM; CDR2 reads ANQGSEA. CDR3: CSVETGNGYTF. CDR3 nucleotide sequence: TGCAGCGTTGAAACAGGGAACGGCTACACCTTC. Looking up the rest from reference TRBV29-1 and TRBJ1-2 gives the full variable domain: SAVISQKPSRDICQRGTSLTIQCQVDSQVTMMFWYRQQPGQSLTLIATANQGSEATYESGFVIDKFPISRPNLTFSTLTVSNMSPEDSSIYLCSVETGNGYTFGSGTRLTVV.

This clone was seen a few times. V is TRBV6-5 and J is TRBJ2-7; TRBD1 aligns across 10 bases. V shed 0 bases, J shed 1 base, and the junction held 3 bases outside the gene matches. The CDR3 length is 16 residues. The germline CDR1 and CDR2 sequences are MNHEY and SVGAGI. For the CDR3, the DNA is TGTGCCAGCAGTTACTCGGTGGGACAGGGGTCCTACGAGCAGTACTTC. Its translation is CASSYSVGQGSYEQYF.

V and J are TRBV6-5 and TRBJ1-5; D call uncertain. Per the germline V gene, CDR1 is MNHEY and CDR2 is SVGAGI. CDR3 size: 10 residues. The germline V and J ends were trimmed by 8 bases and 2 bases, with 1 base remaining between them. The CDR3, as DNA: TGTGCCAGCGGCAATCAGCCCCAGCATTTT. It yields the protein CASGNQPQHF.

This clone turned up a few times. The CDR3 DNA follows: TGCAGCGTTGAAAGAGTAGGCAACGAGCAGTACTTC. Its protein is CSVERVGNEQYF. The gene calls are TRBV29-1 and TRBJ2-7; no clear D. This CDR3 is 12 amino acids long. Per the germline V gene, CDR1 is SQVTM and CDR2 is ANQGSEA. Trimming cost V 2 bases and J 5 bases, with 10 bases left between them.

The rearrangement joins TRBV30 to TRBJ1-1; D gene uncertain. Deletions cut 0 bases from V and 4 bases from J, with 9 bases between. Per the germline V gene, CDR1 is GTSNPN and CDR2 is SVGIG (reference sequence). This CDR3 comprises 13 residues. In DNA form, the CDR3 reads TGTGCCTGGAGTGTCGTCAGACGCACTGAAGCTTTCTTT. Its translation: CAWSVVRRTEAFF. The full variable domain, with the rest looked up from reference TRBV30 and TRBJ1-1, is SQTIHQWPATLVQPVGSPLSLECTVEGTSNPNLYWYRQAAGRGLQLLFYSVGIGQISSEVPQNLSASRPQDRQFILSSKKLLLSDSGFYLCAWSVVRRTEAFFGQGTRLTVV.

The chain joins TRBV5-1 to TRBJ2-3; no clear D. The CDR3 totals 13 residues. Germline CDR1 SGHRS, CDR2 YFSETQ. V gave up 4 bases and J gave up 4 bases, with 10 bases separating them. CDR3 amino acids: CASSATFSDTQYF. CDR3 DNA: TGCGCCAGCAGCGCGACGTTCTCAGATACGCAGTATTTT.

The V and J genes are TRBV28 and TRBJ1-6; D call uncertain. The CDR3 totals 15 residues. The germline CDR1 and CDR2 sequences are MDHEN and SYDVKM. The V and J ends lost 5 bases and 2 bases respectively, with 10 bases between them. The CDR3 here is CASSTQITYNSPLHF. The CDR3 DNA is TGTGCCAGCAGTACCCAGATCACCTATAATTCACCCCTCCACTTT.

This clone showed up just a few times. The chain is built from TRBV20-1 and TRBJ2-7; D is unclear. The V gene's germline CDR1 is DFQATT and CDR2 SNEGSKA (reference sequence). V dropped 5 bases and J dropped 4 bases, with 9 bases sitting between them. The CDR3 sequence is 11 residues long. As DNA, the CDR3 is TGCAGTGCTTCTACTTGGTACGAGCAGTACTTC. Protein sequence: CSASTWYEQYF.

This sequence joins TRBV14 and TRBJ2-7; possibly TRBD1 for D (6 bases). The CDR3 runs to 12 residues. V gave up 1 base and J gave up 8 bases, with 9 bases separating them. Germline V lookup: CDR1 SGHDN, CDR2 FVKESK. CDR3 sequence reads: CASSQGTGKQYF. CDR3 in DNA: TGTGCCAGCAGCCAAGGTACAGGGAAGCAGTACTTC.

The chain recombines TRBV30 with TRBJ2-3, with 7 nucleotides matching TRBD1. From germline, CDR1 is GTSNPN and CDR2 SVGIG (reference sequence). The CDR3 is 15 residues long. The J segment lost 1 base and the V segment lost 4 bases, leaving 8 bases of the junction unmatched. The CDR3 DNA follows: TGTGCCTGGAACCCGACAGGGATGGGCACAGATACGCAGTATTTT. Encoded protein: CAWNPTGMGTDTQYF.

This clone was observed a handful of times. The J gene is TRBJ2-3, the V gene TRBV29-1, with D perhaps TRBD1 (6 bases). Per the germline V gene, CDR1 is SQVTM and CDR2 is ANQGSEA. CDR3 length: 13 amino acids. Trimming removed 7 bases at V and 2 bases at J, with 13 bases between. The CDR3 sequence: CSAGHQLTDTQYF. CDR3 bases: TGCAGCGCGGGACACCAACTCACAGATACGCAGTATTTT.